This T cell receptor (beta chain) was retrieved from a study of cytomegalovirus exposure and HLA in healthy donors. PCR amplification relied on 60 Vbeta primers (plus 13 Jbeta primers). The assay was immunoSEQ multiplex PCR, and TCRdb's table has in-frame clones only and misses some. Among about 96,000 clones listed, approximately 75% were seen once. CDR3 size: 14 residues. Per germline, CDR1 SGHAT and CDR2 FQNNGV. Trimming removed 7 bases from V and 1 base from J, with 13 bases in between. The source material was PBMCs. This TCR was recovered from a female donor in good health and CMV-seropositive. V usage is TRBV11-2 and J usage is TRBJ1-1, with no clear D. For the CDR3, the DNA is TGTGCCAGCACCCTTCGGGATCCGAACACTGAAGCTTTCTTT. Amino acid sequence: CASTLRDPNTEAFF.